The 5 T cell receptor beta chains below all came from one sample that was sequenced in a study of T cell responses to AZD1222 COVID-19 vaccine. Clones were sequenced by immunoSEQ multiplex PCR, and TCRdb holds only the in-frame ones, with some missing. The table shows some 110,000 clones, with approximately 90% occurring only once. Sequenced here: peripheral blood, sampled 28 days after the second AZD1222 dose. These receptors all come from an adult who received the AZD1222 COVID-19 vaccine.

The CDR3 coding sequence is TGTGCCAGCAGCTTAAATCGGGGGGAAAAACTGTTTTTT. Translated: CASSLNRGEKLFF. The chain combines TRBV7-3 with TRBJ1-4, with D possibly being TRBD1 (5 bases). Trimming shortened V by 1 base and J by 8 bases, and 8 bases separated the two germline ends. CDR1 and CDR2 (germline): SGHTA, FQGTGA. The CDR3 is made up of 13 amino acids.

The V call is TRBV2, the J call TRBJ1-1; D is undetermined. The CDR3 extends over 15 amino acids. Germline values: CDR1 SNHLY, CDR2 FYNNEI. V was shortened by 1 base and J by 3 bases, with 12 bases between the two germline ends. The CDR3 nucleotides read TGTGCCAGCAGTGAAGAGGGTGATGTATACACTGAAGCTTTCTTT. This sequence encodes CASSEEGDVYTEAFF.

This clone was found a few times. The V and J genes are TRBV29-1 and TRBJ1-3; perhaps TRBD1 as D (5 bases). CDR3 size: 15 residues. The germline V gene has CDR1 SQVTM and CDR2 ANQGSEA. V lost 4 bases to trimming and J lost 0 bases, with 13 bases between them. The CDR3 DNA sequence: TGCAGCGTTGGCGGTCGGGGCCACTCTGGAAACACCATATATTTT. Translation gives CSVGGRGHSGNTIYF.

The rearrangement uses TRBV19 and TRBJ2-2; D not certain. Germline V gives CDR1 LNHDA, CDR2 SQIVND (reference sequence). The germline V and J ends were trimmed by 3 bases and 3 bases, with 11 bases remaining between them. This CDR3 spans 15 amino acids. The CDR3 reads CASSIPHSYTGELFF. In DNA form, the CDR3 reads TGTGCCAGTAGTATTCCCCACAGCTACACCGGGGAGCTGTTTTTT.

This clone was counted a single time. The chain has TRBV2 and TRBJ1-1, with D possibly being TRBD1 (6 bases). The CDR3 is made up of 17 amino acids. V was shortened by 1 base and J by 5 bases, with 20 bases between the two germline ends. Germline loops: CDR1 SNHLY, CDR2 FYNNEI. This CDR3 is CASSEGQGGTQGTEAFF. CDR3 bases: TGTGCCAGCAGTGAAGGTCAGGGAGGAACCCAGGGGACTGAAGCTTTCTTT.